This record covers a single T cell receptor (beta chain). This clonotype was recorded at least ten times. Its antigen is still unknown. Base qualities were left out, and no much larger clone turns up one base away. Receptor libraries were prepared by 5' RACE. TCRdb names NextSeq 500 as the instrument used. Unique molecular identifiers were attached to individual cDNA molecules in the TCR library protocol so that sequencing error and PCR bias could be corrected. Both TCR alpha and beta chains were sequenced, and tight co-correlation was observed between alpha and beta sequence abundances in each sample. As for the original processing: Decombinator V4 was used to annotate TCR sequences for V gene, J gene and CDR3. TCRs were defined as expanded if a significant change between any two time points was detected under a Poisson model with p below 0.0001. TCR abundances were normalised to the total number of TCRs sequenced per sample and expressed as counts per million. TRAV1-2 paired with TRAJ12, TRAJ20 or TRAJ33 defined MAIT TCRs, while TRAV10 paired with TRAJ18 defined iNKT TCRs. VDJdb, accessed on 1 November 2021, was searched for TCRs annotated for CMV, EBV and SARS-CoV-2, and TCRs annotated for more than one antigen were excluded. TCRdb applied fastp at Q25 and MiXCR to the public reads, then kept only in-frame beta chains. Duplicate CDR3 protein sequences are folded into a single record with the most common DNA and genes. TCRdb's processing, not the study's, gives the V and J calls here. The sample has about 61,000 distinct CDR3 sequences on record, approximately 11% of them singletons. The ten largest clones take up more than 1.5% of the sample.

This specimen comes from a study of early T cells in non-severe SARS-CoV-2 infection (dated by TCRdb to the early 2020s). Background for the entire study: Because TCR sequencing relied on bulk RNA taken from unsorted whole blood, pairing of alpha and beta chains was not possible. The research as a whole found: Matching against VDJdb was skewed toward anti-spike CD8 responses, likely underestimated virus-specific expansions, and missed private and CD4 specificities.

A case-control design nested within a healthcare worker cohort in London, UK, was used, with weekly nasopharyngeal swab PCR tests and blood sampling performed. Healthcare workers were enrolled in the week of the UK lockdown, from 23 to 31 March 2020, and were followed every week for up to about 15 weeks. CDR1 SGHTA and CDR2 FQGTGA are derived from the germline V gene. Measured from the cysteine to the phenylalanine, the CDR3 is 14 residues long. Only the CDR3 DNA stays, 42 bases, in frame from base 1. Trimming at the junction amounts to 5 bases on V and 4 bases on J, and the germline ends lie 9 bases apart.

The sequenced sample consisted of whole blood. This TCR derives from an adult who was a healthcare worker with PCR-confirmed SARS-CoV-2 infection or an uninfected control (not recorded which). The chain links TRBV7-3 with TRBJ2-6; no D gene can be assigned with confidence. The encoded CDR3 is CASSQGLGANVLTF. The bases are TGTGCCAGCAGCCAAGGGCTCGGGGCCAACGTCCTGACTTTC.